This TCR beta chain derives from a study of blood T cell repertoires in COVID-19. Study summary: PBMCs, B-cell-depleted T cells, or T cells provided the cDNA or gDNA that made up the material.

This CDR3 has 16 amino acids. Germline V gives CDR1 SGHNT, CDR2 YENEEA. J gave up 9 bases and V 1 base, and 9 bases lay outside the gene matches. The protocol was immunoSEQ multiplex PCR, while the TCRdb copy is restricted to in-frame clones and leaves out a portion. Among over 130,000 clones listed, approximately 80% were seen once. The receptor comes from a man in his 70s with acute or convalescent COVID-19. The chain couples TRBV11-3 to TRBJ2-1; 10 positions agree with TRBD2. The sequenced sample was peripheral blood. The CDR3 region is CASSLGVSSGGGEQFF. The CDR3 region has the DNA TGTGCCAGCAGCTTAGGGGTATCTAGCGGGGGAGGTGAGCAGTTCTTC.